The entry below gives a single T cell receptor beta chain sequence along with its context. Its antigen remains unidentified. The sample belongs to a study of cytomegalovirus exposure and HLA in healthy donors. Study-wide points: In vitro checks showed that a few CMV-associated chains really do target CMV antigens.

The trim removed 2 bases at V and 5 bases at J, leaving 3 bases unmatched. CDR3 size: 14 residues. Germline CDR1 is SGHRS and CDR2 is YFSETQ. The PCR ran on 60 Vbeta and 13 Jbeta primers. Original processing notes: The count from a later analysis was 79 million or so unique TCR beta chains, 9 million to 12 million of them shared. Using immunoSEQ multiplex PCR, the repertoire was profiled, and TCRdb retains in-frame clones only, with some absent. From that table come the V and J calls and clone size; the DNA was used to work out D and trimming. The sample consists of about 120,000 clones, under 85% of them appearing once.

This TCR was sampled from a man younger than 35 in good health and CMV-seropositive. The sample was PBMCs. The chain employs TRBV5-1 and TRBJ2-2; TRBD2 agrees at 7 bases. CDR3 DNA: TGCGCCAGCAGCTTTGTCGGGAGGACCGGGGAGCTGTTTTTT. It specifies CASSFVGRTGELFF. Drawing the rest from reference TRBV5-1 and TRBJ2-2, the complete variable domain is KAGVTQTPRYLIKTRGQQVTLSCSPISGHRSVSWYQQTPGQGLQFLFEYFSETQRNKGNFPGRFSGRQFSNSRSEMNVSTLELGDSALYLCASSFVGRTGELFFGEGSRLTVL.